Below, 3 T cell receptor beta chains from the same sample are listed, as sequenced in a study of graft-versus-host responses after intestinal transplantation. Measured with immunoSEQ multiplex PCR; TCRdb has only the in-frame clones, and not every one. The table lists roughly 100,000 clones, roughly 93% of them singletons, with under 1.5% in the top ten. Their antigen targets remain unknown. The specimen comprised unstimulated CD8+ T cells sorted from spleen or lymph node cells, sampled before intestinal transplant. All receptors come from a human donor who received an intestinal transplant.

The chain joins TRBV7-5 to TRBJ1-5; the table's D call, TRBD1, has no DNA check behind it. TRBV7-5 corresponds to a pseudogene. CDR3 size: 20 residues. The CDR3: CVRISRGRRPSSLPNQPQHF. Written as DNA, the CDR3 is TGTGTCAGAATAAGTAGGGGGCGCCGTCCCTCGTCCCTCCCAAATCAGCCCCAGCATTTT.

The chain carries TRBV4-1 and TRBJ2-7; 9 bases are a match to TRBD2. The V and J ends lost 2 bases and 4 bases, in that order; junction bases with no gene match: 12. Germline assignment: CDR1 MGHRA and CDR2 YSYEKL. The CDR3 has 17 residues. The CDR3 is CASSQLSAGGPFYEQYF. CDR3 nucleotides: TGCGCCAGCAGCCAACTGTCTGCGGGGGGGCCTTTTTACGAGCAGTACTTC.

The chain uses TRBV4-1 and TRBJ1-1; D remains unclear. This CDR3 spans 14 amino acids. Germline V gene data show CDR1 as MGHRA and CDR2 as YSYEKL. V dropped 4 bases and J dropped 1 base, with 10 bases sitting between them. Here the CDR3 DNA reads TGCGCCAGCAGCCGACTCGGGGAGAACACTGAAGCTTTCTTT. It is translated as CASSRLGENTEAFF.